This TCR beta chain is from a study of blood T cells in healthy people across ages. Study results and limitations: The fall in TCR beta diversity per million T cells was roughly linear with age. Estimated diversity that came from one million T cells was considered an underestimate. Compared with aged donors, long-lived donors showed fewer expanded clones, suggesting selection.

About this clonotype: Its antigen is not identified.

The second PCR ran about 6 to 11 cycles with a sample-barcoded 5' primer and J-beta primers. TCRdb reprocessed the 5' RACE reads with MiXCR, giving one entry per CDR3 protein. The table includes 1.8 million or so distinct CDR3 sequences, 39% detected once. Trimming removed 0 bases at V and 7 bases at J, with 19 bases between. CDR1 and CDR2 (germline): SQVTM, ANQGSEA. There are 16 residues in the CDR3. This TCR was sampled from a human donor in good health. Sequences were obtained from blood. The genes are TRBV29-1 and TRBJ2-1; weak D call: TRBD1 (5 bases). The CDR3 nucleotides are TGCAGCGTTGAAGATCCCTCCCAGGGTCTTGCAAATGAGCAGTTCTTC. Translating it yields CSVEDPSQGLANEQFF.